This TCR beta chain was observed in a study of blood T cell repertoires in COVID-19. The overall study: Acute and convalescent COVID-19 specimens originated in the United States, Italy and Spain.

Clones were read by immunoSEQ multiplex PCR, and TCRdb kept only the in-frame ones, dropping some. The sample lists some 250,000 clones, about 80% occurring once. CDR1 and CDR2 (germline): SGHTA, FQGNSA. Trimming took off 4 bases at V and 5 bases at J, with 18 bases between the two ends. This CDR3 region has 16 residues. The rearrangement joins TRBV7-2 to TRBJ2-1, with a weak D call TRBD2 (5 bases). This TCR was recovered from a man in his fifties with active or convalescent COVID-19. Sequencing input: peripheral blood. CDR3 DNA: TGTGCCAGCAGCTCTACACCGGCCCCGGGGAACAATGAGCAGTTCTTC. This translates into CASSSTPAPGNNEQFF.